This T cell receptor beta chain was sequenced in a study of blood T cell repertoires in COVID-19. Study at large: Samples representing acute and convalescent COVID-19 were sourced from the United States, Italy and Spain. PBMCs, B-cell-depleted T cells, or T cells were the source of the cDNA or gDNA that made up the material.

Only one count was recorded for this clone. V lost 4 bases and J lost 3; bases outside the gene matches: 7. Germline lookup yields CDR1 SGHNT and CDR2 YYREEE (reference sequence). CDR3 length: 15 residues. In the original analysis: Cell counts per sample came from amplifying reference gene primers. Sequencing was performed with immunoSEQ multiplex PCR; in TCRdb, only in-frame clones are kept and a portion is missing. The V and J calls and clone size were taken over from that table, and D and trimming were inferred from the DNA. Of around 400,000 clones in the sample, about 90% were seen once. The specimen sequenced was peripheral blood. The receptor was isolated from a man aged 40-49 years with acute or convalescent COVID-19. V is TRBV5-4 and J is TRBJ2-7; 10 bases agree with TRBD1. CDR3 coding DNA: TGTGCCAGCAGCCCGGGGGGGACAGGGGTCTACGAGCAGTACTTC. Amino acids: CASSPGGTGVYEQYF.